Listed below are T cell receptor beta chains from one sample, sequenced in a study of PD-1 blockade in classical Hodgkin lymphoma. Generated by immunoSEQ multiplex PCR, the TCRdb table keeps only in-frame clones and is missing some. The data show 99,000 or so clones, approximately 89% seen once. The sequenced sample was peripheral blood mononuclear cells (PBMCs), obtained before the fourth cycle of nivolumab. The source of these receptors is a human donor with classical Hodgkin lymphoma. Both conserved end residues are part of each CDR3. D genes are given only for firm matches. The size of a clone is reported for some rows only, either as once, few or many, or as a class for expanded clones.

v_call: TRBV4-2; j_call: TRBJ2-1; clone_size: NA; d_call: NA; cdr3_nt: TGTGCCAGCAGCCAAGTAGAGCAGTTCTTC; cdr3_aa: CASSQVEQFF
v_call: TRBV19; j_call: TRBJ2-5; clone_size: NA; d_call: TRBD2; cdr3_nt: TGTGCCAGTAGCTTAGCGGGATTCTCGGAAGAGACCCAGTACTTC; cdr3_aa: CASSLAGFSEETQYF
v_call: TRBV30; j_call: TRBJ1-5; clone_size: NA; d_call: NA; cdr3_nt: TGTGCCTGGAGTGTTGGGGGGAGGGGAAATCAGCCCCAGCATTTT; cdr3_aa: CAWSVGGRGNQPQHF
v_call: TRBV6-1; j_call: TRBJ2-2; clone_size: NA; d_call: TRBD1; cdr3_nt: TGTGCAATACCGGGACAGGGCGACACCGGGGAGCTGTTTTTT; cdr3_aa: CAIPGQGDTGELFF
v_call: TRBV7-9; j_call: TRBJ1-4; clone_size: NA; d_call: NA; cdr3_nt: TGTGCCAGCAGCTCGAGAACAGGGTCTCGTGAAAAACTGTTTTTT; cdr3_aa: CASSSRTGSREKLFF
v_call: TRBV4-3; j_call: TRBJ1-3; clone_size: NA; d_call: NA; cdr3_nt: TGCGCCAGCAGCCAAGATGGGGGCAGCTTCTCTGGAAACACCATATATTTT; cdr3_aa: CASSQDGGSFSGNTIYF
v_call: TRBV7-8; j_call: TRBJ1-6; clone_size: few; d_call: TRBD1; cdr3_nt: TGTGCCAGCAGCCACGACAGGGCTAATTCACCCCTCCACTTT; cdr3_aa: CASSHDRANSPLHF
v_call: TRBV11-2; j_call: TRBJ2-7; clone_size: once; d_call: NA; cdr3_nt: TGTGCCAGCAGCTTACGGGGTTACACCTACGAGCAGTACTTC; cdr3_aa: CASSLRGYTYEQYF
v_call: TRBV29-1; j_call: TRBJ1-2; clone_size: once; d_call: NA; cdr3_nt: TGCAGCGTTGAGGGCAGGGGTTACGGTGGCTACACCTTC; cdr3_aa: CSVEGRGYGGYTF
v_call: TRBV5-8; j_call: TRBJ1-4; clone_size: once; d_call: NA; cdr3_nt: TGTGCCAGCAGCTTGGCAAGTGGAGGACTCGAAAAACTGTTTTTT; cdr3_aa: CASSLASGGLEKLFF
v_call: TRBV7-2; j_call: TRBJ2-5; clone_size: NA; d_call: NA; cdr3_nt: TGTGCCAGCAGCTTTGGGGGCTTAGGGGAGACCCAGTACTTC; cdr3_aa: CASSFGGLGETQYF
v_call: TRBV2; j_call: TRBJ1-2; clone_size: few; d_call: NA; cdr3_nt: TGTGCCAGCAGTGACCGGCCGGGGGGCCTCGGCTATGGCTACACCTTC; cdr3_aa: CASSDRPGGLGYGYTF
v_call: TRBV4-1; j_call: TRBJ2-7; clone_size: NA; d_call: TRBD2; cdr3_nt: TGCGCCAGCAGCCAAGGTGGACTAGCGGGAGACGAGCAGTACTTC; cdr3_aa: CASSQGGLAGDEQYF
v_call: TRBV4-3; j_call: TRBJ1-2; clone_size: NA; d_call: TRBD1; cdr3_nt: TGCGCCAGCAGCCAAGTGACAGGGGGAGCCTATGGCTACACCTTC; cdr3_aa: CASSQVTGGAYGYTF
v_call: TRBV19; j_call: TRBJ1-2; clone_size: NA; d_call: TRBD1; cdr3_nt: TGTGCCACTTCCAGGGGGTCTTATGGCTACACCTTC; cdr3_aa: CATSRGSYGYTF
v_call: TRBV27; j_call: TRBJ1-2; clone_size: NA; d_call: NA; cdr3_nt: TGTGCCAGCAGAGGGACGGCCTATGGCTACACCTTC; cdr3_aa: CASRGTAYGYTF
v_call: TRBV6-1; j_call: TRBJ2-3; clone_size: NA; d_call: NA; cdr3_nt: TGTGCCAGCAGTCCGGTCCCGAGGGATAGGCAGTATTTT; cdr3_aa: CASSPVPRDRQYF
v_call: TRBV11-2; j_call: TRBJ2-3; clone_size: NA; d_call: NA; cdr3_nt: TGTGCCAGCAGCTTTCTTTTGTCTGGGACTAGCACAGATACGCAGTATTTT; cdr3_aa: CASSFLLSGTSTDTQYF
v_call: TRBV28; j_call: TRBJ2-2; clone_size: NA; d_call: NA; cdr3_nt: TGTGCCAGTCTAGGAGGCAGCCCCGGGGAGCTGTTTTTT; cdr3_aa: CASLGGSPGELFF
v_call: TRBV28; j_call: TRBJ1-2; clone_size: NA; d_call: NA; cdr3_nt: TGTGCCAGCAGTTCCAACAGGGTTGAGGACTATGGCTACACCTTC; cdr3_aa: CASSSNRVEDYGYTF
v_call: TRBV7-2; j_call: TRBJ2-7; clone_size: NA; d_call: TRBD1; cdr3_nt: TGTGCCAGCAGCTTATCCGTCGGACAGGGGTCGTACGAGCAGTACTTC; cdr3_aa: CASSLSVGQGSYEQYF
v_call: TRBV4-2; j_call: TRBJ1-2; clone_size: NA; d_call: TRBD1; cdr3_nt: TGTGCCAGCAGCCAAAAGGACAGGGACGGCTATGGCTACACCTTC; cdr3_aa: CASSQKDRDGYGYTF
v_call: TRBV6-4; j_call: TRBJ2-7; clone_size: once; d_call: NA; cdr3_nt: TGTGCCAGCAGTGACAAGGGTAGGACGAACTCCTACGAGCAGTACTTC; cdr3_aa: CASSDKGRTNSYEQYF
v_call: TRBV11-2; j_call: TRBJ2-7; clone_size: NA; d_call: NA; cdr3_nt: TGTGCCAGCAGCTTAGATTTCGCCCCCTCCTACGAGCAGTACTTC; cdr3_aa: CASSLDFAPSYEQYF
v_call: TRBV18; j_call: TRBJ1-2; clone_size: NA; d_call: NA; cdr3_nt: TGTGCCAGCTCACCAAAGTCCGGGGGTAACTATGGCTACACCTTC; cdr3_aa: CASSPKSGGNYGYTF
v_call: TRBV2; j_call: TRBJ1-1; clone_size: NA; d_call: NA; cdr3_nt: TGTGCCAGCAGTTCCTACACTGAAGCTTTCTTT; cdr3_aa: CASSSYTEAFF
v_call: TRBV4-3; j_call: TRBJ2-3; clone_size: NA; d_call: NA; cdr3_nt: TGCGCCAGCAGCCAAGGTGGTCAGGGGCCCCGGGGTACGCAGTATTTT; cdr3_aa: CASSQGGQGPRGTQYF
v_call: TRBV10-3; j_call: TRBJ2-7; clone_size: NA; d_call: TRBD2; cdr3_nt: TGTGCCATCAGTGAGTTTAGTACGACTAGCAGCTACGAGCAGTACTTC; cdr3_aa: CAISEFSTTSSYEQYF
v_call: TRBV18; j_call: TRBJ1-3; clone_size: once; d_call: NA; cdr3_nt: TGTGCCAGCTCACCCCTCGTCGCGGACTCTGGAAACACCATATATTTT; cdr3_aa: CASSPLVADSGNTIYF
v_call: TRBV4-2; j_call: TRBJ2-2; clone_size: NA; d_call: NA; cdr3_nt: TGTGCCTCAACGTTGGCTAGCGAGGCCGGGGAGCTGTTTTTT; cdr3_aa: CASTLASEAGELFF
v_call: TRBV10-3; j_call: TRBJ2-1; clone_size: NA; d_call: NA; cdr3_nt: TGTGCCATCAGTGAGTCGGCTAGCGCAAACAATGAGCAGTTCTTC; cdr3_aa: CAISESASANNEQFF
v_call: TRBV7-2; j_call: TRBJ2-1; clone_size: NA; d_call: NA; cdr3_nt: TGTGCCAGCAGCTTAGCGCTACAGACCACGGGGCAGTTCTTC; cdr3_aa: CASSLALQTTGQFF
v_call: TRBV10-1; j_call: TRBJ2-3; clone_size: NA; d_call: NA; cdr3_nt: TGCGCCAGCAGTGCGAGCACAGATACGCAGTATTTT; cdr3_aa: CASSASTDTQYF
v_call: TRBV19; j_call: TRBJ1-1; clone_size: once; d_call: NA; cdr3_nt: TGTGCCAGTAGTATAGATCAGCGGCGGGGGTTTATGGCCCGGAACACTGAAGCTTTCTTT; cdr3_aa: CASSIDQRRGFMARNTEAFF
v_call: TRBV11-2; j_call: TRBJ2-1; clone_size: NA; d_call: TRBD1; cdr3_nt: TGTGCCAGCAGCTTTATGACAGGGGCGCAGTTCTTC; cdr3_aa: CASSFMTGAQFF
v_call: TRBV19; j_call: TRBJ1-1; clone_size: NA; d_call: TRBD1; cdr3_nt: TGTGCCAGTAGTATTCCCCGGGACAGGGTTTCGAACACTGAAGCTTTCTTT; cdr3_aa: CASSIPRDRVSNTEAFF
v_call: TRBV6-4; j_call: TRBJ2-1; clone_size: NA; d_call: NA; cdr3_nt: TGTGCCAGCAGTGAGTCGGGAGTCAGTGAGCAGTTCTTC; cdr3_aa: CASSESGVSEQFF
v_call: TRBV19; j_call: TRBJ2-3; clone_size: once; d_call: NA; cdr3_nt: TGTGCCAGTAGTCTTACAGGGGAGGCGACAGATACGCAGTATTTT; cdr3_aa: CASSLTGEATDTQYF
v_call: TRBV19; j_call: TRBJ1-2; clone_size: NA; d_call: TRBD1; cdr3_nt: TGTGCCAGTAATCCCGGGACAGAAAATGGCTACACCTTC; cdr3_aa: CASNPGTENGYTF